One and the same sample provided the 31 T cell receptor beta chains below, sequenced in a study of CD8 T cells in Susac syndrome. Random hexamers primed reverse transcription of 0.5 to 1 ug RNA. TCRdb ran MiXCR on the immunoSEQ multiplex PCR reads and lists one entry per CDR3 protein. The table includes some 450,000 distinct CDR3 sequences, approximately 85% detected once. The sequenced material came from CD8+ T cells from PBMCs. The receptors stem from a human donor with multiple sclerosis.

The rearrangement uses TRBV3-1 and TRBJ1-3; TRBD1 matches at 8 bases. CDR1 is LGHDT and CDR2 is YNNKEL in the germline V gene (reference sequence). The length of the CDR3 is 15 residues. V trimming: 3 bases; J trimming: 2 bases; junction bases outside the gene matches: 3. CDR3 region: CASSHGTGPGNTIYF. CDR3 coding DNA: TGTGCCAGCAGCCACGGGACAGGCCCTGGAAACACCATATATTTT.

The rearrangement joins TRBV9 to TRBJ1-6; D remains ambiguous. Trimming took 3 bases from V and 10 from J, leaving 11 bases between them. CDR1 and CDR2 (germline): SGDLS, YYNGEE. The CDR3 covers 13 residues. CDR3 sequence reads: CASSEVQGSPLHF. For the CDR3, the DNA is TGTGCCAGCAGCGAGGTACAAGGCTCACCCCTCCACTTT.

For the CDR3, the DNA is TGCAGTGCTAGAGATCCAACAAGGGCTGAGCAGTACTTC. Amino acid sequence: CSARDPTRAEQYF. This sequence joins TRBV20-1 and TRBJ2-7, with D unclear. Germline V gene sequence: CDR1 DFQATT, CDR2 SNEGSKA (reference sequence). The CDR3 has 13 amino acids. With 0 bases removed from V and 7 bases from J, the gap between germline ends came to 13 bases.

The V and J genes are TRBV9 and TRBJ1-1; no firm D call. The CDR3 extends over 13 amino acids. The germline V gene has CDR1 SGDLS and CDR2 YYNGEE. V was shortened by 3 bases and J by 3 bases, with 9 bases between the two germline ends. The CDR3 coding sequence is TGTGCCAGCAGCGCGGAGGCCTACACTGAAGCTTTCTTT. Translation gives CASSAEAYTEAFF.

A few counts support this clonotype. This sequence joins TRBV27 and TRBJ1-2; D gene ambiguous. There are 13 residues in the CDR3. The V end lost 4 bases, the J end lost 2 bases, and 8 bases lay between the germline ends. Per the germline V gene, CDR1 is MNHEY and CDR2 is SMNVEV (reference sequence). CDR3 sequence (DNA): TGTGCCAGCAGTTATGGGGTAAACTATGGCTACACCTTC. Translating it yields CASSYGVNYGYTF.

This chain links TRBV27 with TRBJ2-3; the D gene is possibly TRBD2 (6 bases). The V end was cut by 4 bases, the J end by 0 bases, with 17 bases between. The germline V gene has CDR1 MNHEY and CDR2 SMNVEV (reference sequence). The CDR3 covers 17 residues. The CDR3 reads CASSSQVAGYSTDTQYF. The CDR3 region has the DNA TGTGCCAGCAGTTCCCAGGTGGCGGGGTATAGCACAGATACGCAGTATTTT.

Turning to this clonotype: A read error may account for a junction end that differs from germline. The chain combines TRBV11-2 with TRBJ2-7; no reliable D call. CDR1 SGHAT and CDR2 FQNNGV come from the germline V gene. The CDR3 runs 12 residues. The CDR3 sequence: CASSLSSHEQYF. Written as DNA, the CDR3 is TGTGCCAGCAGCTTGTCCTCCCACGAGCAGTACTTC. The whole variable domain, filled in from reference TRBV11-2 and TRBJ2-7, reads EAGVAQSPRYKIIEKRQSVAFWCNPISGHATLYWYQQILGQGPKLLIQFQNNGVVDDSQLPKDRFSAERLKGVDSTLKIQPAKLEDSAVYLCASSLSSHEQYFGPGTRLTVT.

The chain carries TRBV30 and TRBJ1-1, with no clear D. The CDR3 runs to 13 residues. Between the trimmed V and J ends, which lost 3 bases and 6 bases, there was a span of 14 bases. In germline, CDR1 is GTSNPN, CDR2 SVGIG (reference sequence). The CDR3 sequence: CAWSAGFLAEAFF. The CDR3 bases are TGTGCCTGGAGCGCTGGGTTTTTGGCTGAAGCTTTCTTT.

This clonotype was recorded a few times. The chain links TRBV7-3 to TRBJ2-2; D possibly corresponds to TRBD1 (6 bases). Looked up from germline, CDR1 is SGHTA and CDR2 is FQGTGA. The CDR3 totals 14 residues. Trimming left V 4 bases short and J 1 base short, with 7 bases between. The CDR3 loop reads CASSSGQNTGELFF. The CDR3 DNA is TGTGCCAGCAGCTCGGGACAGAACACCGGGGAGCTGTTTTTT.

The chain has TRBV30 and TRBJ2-1; the D is unclear. The germline V and J ends were trimmed by 0 bases and 0 bases, with 12 bases remaining between them. The CDR3 covers 16 residues. Germline values: CDR1 GTSNPN, CDR2 SVGIG (reference sequence). The CDR3 nucleotides read TGTGCCTGGAGTGTAACTGGAGCCAGCTCCTACAATGAGCAGTTCTTC. Its protein is CAWSVTGASSYNEQFF.

V gene TRBV5-5 combines with J gene TRBJ2-2; TRBD1 aligns across 9 bases. This CDR3 region has 16 residues. Germline assignment: CDR1 SGHKS and CDR2 YYEKEE (reference sequence). Unmatched junction bases numbered 7, after V lost 4 bases and J lost 3 bases. CDR3 bases: TGTGCCAGCAGCCCAACGGACAGGGGCCACACCGGGGAGCTGTTTTTT. Protein product: CASSPTDRGHTGELFF. Looking up the rest from reference TRBV5-5 and TRBJ2-2 gives the full variable domain: DAGVTQSPTHLIKTRGQQVTLRCSPISGHKSVSWYQQVLGQGPQFIFQYYEKEERGRGNFPDRFSARQFPNYSSELNVNALLLGDSALYLCASSPTDRGHTGELFFGEGSRLTVL.

This chain joins TRBV7-3 and TRBJ2-1; 7 bases agree with TRBD1. The CDR3 spans 15 residues. The germline CDR1 and CDR2 sequences are SGHTA and FQGTGA. V dropped 5 bases and J dropped 6; count of bases not matched to a gene: 10. CDR3 nucleotide sequence: TGTGCCAGCAGCGCCCGAAGGGACAGACTCAATGAGCAGTTCTTC. Amino acid sequence: CASSARRDRLNEQFF.

The rearrangement uses TRBV7-6 and TRBJ2-1; a weak D match, TRBD1 (5 bases). The ends were cut back, 3 bases at V and 5 bases at J, with 8 bases in the middle. This CDR3 has 13 amino acids. The germline CDR1 and CDR2 sequences are SGHVS and FNYEAQ. The CDR3 sequence: CASSLGPHNEQFF. The CDR3 nucleotides are TGTGCCAGCAGCTTGGGGCCCCACAATGAGCAGTTCTTC.

The chain combines TRBV20-1 with TRBJ1-5; no clear D gene. Trimming removed 0 bases at V and 4 bases at J, with 16 bases between. The CDR3 has 16 residues. CDR1 is DFQATT and CDR2 is SNEGSKA in the germline V gene (reference sequence). The CDR3 here is CSARDEALTPNQPQHF. Written as DNA, the CDR3 is TGCAGTGCTAGAGATGAAGCGCTTACTCCTAATCAGCCCCAGCATTTT.

This sequence joins TRBV4-1 and TRBJ1-2; TRBD1 matches 7 bases. The junction had 8 bases not matched to a gene; V was cut back by 0 bases and J by 1 base. The length of the CDR3 is 17 residues. Germline-derived CDR1 and CDR2 are MGHRA and YSYEKL. The CDR3 DNA follows: TGCGCCAGCAGCCAAGATCAGGGGCAGGGGGGTAACTATGGCTACACCTTC. The encoded protein is CASSQDQGQGGNYGYTF.

This clonotype was recorded only once. The V gene is TRBV7-9, the J gene TRBJ2-3; 9 bases line up with TRBD2. Germline assignment: CDR1 SEHNR and CDR2 FQNEAQ (reference sequence). V dropped 4 bases and J dropped 4; count of bases not matched to a gene: 9. The CDR3 extends over 16 amino acids. CDR3 residues: CASSYRSGGLADTQYF. The CDR3 DNA reads TGTGCCAGCAGCTACCGGAGCGGGGGGCTCGCAGATACGCAGTATTTT.

The count of this clonotype is one. The chain is built from TRBV4-2 and TRBJ1-6; D unclear. Trimming cost V 0 bases and J 4 bases, with 10 bases left between them. Germline CDR1 and CDR2: LGHNA and YNFKEQ. This CDR3 contains 16 residues. The CDR3 DNA reads as TGTGCCAGCAGCCAAGATTGGCAGGCGTATAATTCACCCCTCCACTTT. Translation: CASSQDWQAYNSPLHF.

The CDR3 bases are TGTGCCAGCAGCCAAGATCTCAGCGGGGGTGCTTACAATGAGCAGTTCTTC. Translation gives CASSQDLSGGAYNEQFF. This sequence joins TRBV3-1 and TRBJ2-1; 8 positions match TRBD2. The V segment lost 0 bases and the J segment 4 bases; nucleotides outside the gene matches: 8. Germline loops: CDR1 LGHDT, CDR2 YNNKEL (reference sequence). CDR3 length equals 17 residues.

This clonotype is a singleton in its sample. The chain combines TRBV6-5 with TRBJ1-1; D is possibly TRBD1 (5 bases). CDR1 and CDR2 from the germline V gene are MNHEY and SVGAGI. The CDR3 has 14 amino acids. Trimming stripped 6 bases from V and 2 bases from J, with 13 bases between. For the CDR3, the DNA is TGTGCCAGCAGCCTCTACAGGTTTAACACTGAAGCTTTCTTT. Protein product: CASSLYRFNTEAFF.

This rearrangement joins TRBV5-1 to TRBJ1-1; D gene unclear. Germline-derived CDR1 and CDR2 are SGHRS and YFSETQ. Trimming took 0 bases from V and 2 from J, leaving 11 bases between them. The CDR3 contains 15 residues. Here the CDR3 DNA reads TGCGCCAGCAGCTTGGAAGGCAGCACCAACACTGAAGCTTTCTTT. Translated, it gives CASSLEGSTNTEAFF.

This rearrangement joins TRBV4-1 to TRBJ1-1; no definite D call. CDR1 is MGHRA, CDR2 YSYEKL, per germline. The V and J ends lost 1 base and 7 bases respectively, with 10 bases between them. CDR3 length: 13 amino acids. The CDR3 nucleotides are TGCGCCAGCAGCCAAGGGGCTCTGGGTGAAGCTTTCTTT. It is translated as CASSQGALGEAFF.

The gene calls are TRBV13 and TRBJ1-2, with TRBD1 identical over 7 bases. Losses at the gene ends were 3 bases for V and 2 bases for J; bases not matched to a gene: 6. Germline V lookup: CDR1 PRHDT, CDR2 FYEKMQ (reference sequence). The CDR3 sequence is 15 residues long. CDR3 sequence: CASSFEGQPNYGYTF. In DNA form, the CDR3 reads TGTGCCAGCAGCTTCGAGGGACAGCCAAACTATGGCTACACCTTC. The full variable domain, completed using reference TRBV13 and TRBJ1-2, is AAGVIQSPRHLIKEKRETATLKCYPIPRHDTVYWYQQGPGQDPQFLISFYEKMQSDKGSIPDRFSAQQFSDYHSELNMSSLELGDSALYFCASSFEGQPNYGYTFGSGTRLTVV.

The chain uses TRBV27 and TRBJ2-1; 8 bases line up with TRBD2. V shed 0 bases and J 8 bases; nucleotides not matched to a gene: 6. The germline CDR1 and CDR2 sequences are MNHEY and SMNVEV (reference sequence). CDR3 length: 15 residues. CDR3 nucleotide sequence: TGTGCCAGCAGTTTATCTGCGGGGGGCTGGGATGAGCAGTTCTTC. Protein product: CASSLSAGGWDEQFF.

The rearrangement links TRBV5-1 to TRBJ1-1; D is ambiguous. V dropped 4 bases and J dropped 3 bases, with 16 bases sitting between them. The V gene's germline CDR1 is SGHRS and CDR2 YFSETQ. The length of the CDR3 is 15 residues. The CDR3: CASSSDSIAYTEAFF. The CDR3 nucleotides are TGCGCCAGCAGCAGTGACTCTATCGCTTACACTGAAGCTTTCTTT.

DNA for the CDR3: TGCAGCGTTGAAGACCAGATTTCACAGGCCTACACAGATACGCAGTATTTT. It codes for CSVEDQISQAYTDTQYF. The chain joins TRBV29-1 to TRBJ2-3; TRBD1 might be the D (5 bases). Per the germline V gene, CDR1 is SQVTM and CDR2 is ANQGSEA. CDR3 length equals 17 residues. Trimming cost V 0 bases and J 2 bases, with 18 bases left between them.

This chain uses TRBV28 with TRBJ2-7, with D possibly being TRBD2 (6 bases). V dropped 5 bases and J dropped 2 bases, with 16 bases sitting between them. Germline CDR1 and CDR2: MDHEN and SYDVKM. The CDR3 runs 15 residues. This CDR3 reads CASSPWTGLTYEQYF. The CDR3 nucleotides read TGTGCCAGCAGTCCCTGGACGGGACTTACCTACGAGCAGTACTTC.

The V and J genes are TRBV20-1 and TRBJ2-2; a possible D gene is TRBD2 (5 bases). Trimming pared 6 bases from V and 1 base from J, leaving 9 bases between. Germline V gene sequence: CDR1 DFQATT, CDR2 SNEGSKA (reference sequence). The length of the CDR3 is 13 residues. CDR3 protein: CSAVGGNTGELFF. The CDR3 region has the DNA TGCAGTGCGGTTGGAGGGAACACCGGGGAGCTGTTTTTT.

J is TRBJ2-1 and V is TRBV20-1; TRBD1 matches at 7 bases. The CDR3 is made up of 14 amino acids. Germline V gene lookup returns CDR1 DFQATT and CDR2 SNEGSKA (reference sequence). Trimming cost V 6 bases and J 0 bases; bases outside gene matches: 5. The CDR3: CSAMDRSSYNEQFF. The CDR3 DNA follows: TGCAGTGCGATGGACAGGTCCTCCTACAATGAGCAGTTCTTC.

The chain combines TRBV7-6 with TRBJ2-3; D is perhaps TRBD1 or TRBD2 (6 bases each). The CDR3 consists of 16 residues. The germline V gene encodes CDR1 SGHVS and CDR2 FNYEAQ. V was shortened by 2 bases and J by 0 bases, with 12 bases between the two germline ends. As DNA, the CDR3 is TGTGCCAGCAGCTTAAGGGGGGCTTCTAGCACAGATACGCAGTATTTT. Protein: CASSLRGASSTDTQYF.

This clonotype appeared once. This chain uses TRBV27 with TRBJ2-1, with unresolved D. Per the germline V gene, CDR1 is MNHEY and CDR2 is SMNVEV (reference sequence). Deletions cut 10 bases from V and 8 bases from J, with 12 bases between. This CDR3 has 11 residues. The CDR3 DNA reads as TGTGCCATCCGTGGCGGCTATGAGCAGTTCTTC. Encoded protein: CAIRGGYEQFF.

This clonotype was seen only a few times. The chain employs TRBV4-3 and TRBJ2-7; D is undetermined. The CDR3 spans 13 residues. Trimming removed 1 base at V and 5 bases at J, with 9 bases between. Per the germline V gene, CDR1 is LGHNA and CDR2 is YSLEER. CDR3 nucleotides: TGCGCCAGCAGCCAAGCCACCGGTCACGAGCAGTACTTC. Translation gives CASSQATGHEQYF.